Listed here are 32 T cell receptor beta chains from one sample, sequenced in a study of T cell clones after liver transplantation. The repertoire was sequenced with immunoSEQ multiplex PCR; TCRdb's copy has only in-frame clones and lacks some. The sample lists tens of thousands of clones, roughly 80% occurring once. The material sequenced was CD4+ T cells from blood, taken at the 22-month timepoint. These receptor sequences come from a human patient who received a liver transplant. Some of these T cells may belong to the graft donor.

The rearrangement joins TRBV9 to TRBJ2-1; D gene ambiguous. V was shortened by 0 bases and J by 0 bases, with 7 bases between the two germline ends. CDR3 length: 15 amino acids. Germline CDR1 and CDR2: SGDLS and YYNGEE. CDR3 nucleotide sequence: TGTGCCAGCAGCGTAGGAGGAACCTCCTACAATGAGCAGTTCTTC. It codes for CASSVGGTSYNEQFF.

This rearrangement joins TRBV28 to TRBJ2-6; 11 bases are shared with TRBD1. CDR3 length equals 16 residues. Germline V gives CDR1 MDHEN, CDR2 SYDVKM. J gave up 2 bases and V 8 bases, and 5 bases lay outside the gene matches. CDR3 nucleotides: TGTGCCAGCGCCGGACAGGGGGCGGCTGGGGCCAACGTCCTGACTTTC. Protein sequence: CASAGQGAAGANVLTF. The whole variable domain, remainder taken from reference TRBV28 and TRBJ2-6, is DVKVTQSSRYLVKRTGEKVFLECVQDMDHENMFWYRQDPGLGLRLIYFSYDVKMKEKGDIPEGYSVSREKKERFSLILESASTNQTSMYLCASAGQGAAGANVLTFGAGSRLTVL.

The rearrangement links TRBV14 to TRBJ1-2; D gene ambiguous. The CDR3 is 14 residues long. Germline values: CDR1 SGHDN, CDR2 FVKESK. V lost 2 bases to trimming and J lost 8 bases, with 15 bases between them. The CDR3 reads CASSQPRLGRGYTF. In nucleotides, the CDR3 is TGTGCCAGCAGCCAACCGCGGTTGGGGAGAGGCTACACCTTC.

This chain links TRBV29-1 with TRBJ1-1; 10 nucleotides line up with TRBD1. CDR3 length: 13 amino acids. Trimming cost V 6 bases and J 8 bases; bases outside gene matches: 9. The germline gives CDR1 SQVTM, CDR2 ANQGSEA. The CDR3 is CSVRRGTGEEAFF. For the CDR3, the DNA is TGCAGCGTCCGACGAGGGACAGGGGAAGAAGCTTTCTTT.

The chain recombines TRBV30 with TRBJ2-1; D ambiguous. The V and J ends lost 0 bases and 3 bases respectively, with 3 bases between them. Germline V CDR1 and CDR2: GTSNPN, SVGIG (reference sequence). This CDR3 region has 12 residues. The CDR3 sequence is CAWSVNYNEQFF. The CDR3 DNA follows: TGTGCCTGGAGTGTAAACTACAATGAGCAGTTCTTC. Drawing the rest from reference TRBV30 and TRBJ2-1, the complete variable domain is SQTIHQWPATLVQPVGSPLSLECTVEGTSNPNLYWYRQAAGRGLQLLFYSVGIGQISSEVPQNLSASRPQDRQFILSSKKLLLSDSGFYLCAWSVNYNEQFFGPGTRLTVL.

The chain couples TRBV7-2 to TRBJ2-7; D is possibly TRBD1 (6 bases). The CDR3 runs 12 residues. The germline V gene has CDR1 SGHTA and CDR2 FQGNSA. The germline V and J ends were trimmed by 8 bases and 1 base, with 9 bases remaining between them. For the CDR3, the DNA is TGTGCCAGCCGGGACACGTCCTACGAGCAGTACTTC. Translated, it gives CASRDTSYEQYF.

This clone showed up just once. The chain joins TRBV29-1 to TRBJ2-1; D is unresolved. Looked up from germline, CDR1 is SQVTM and CDR2 is ANQGSEA. The V end was cut by 4 bases, the J end by 6 bases, with 10 bases between. This CDR3 comprises 12 residues. The CDR3 here is CSVVPMTNEQFF. The CDR3 region has the DNA TGCAGCGTTGTTCCGATGACCAATGAGCAGTTCTTC.

This clone showed up just a few times. The V call is TRBV30, the J call TRBJ1-1; D gene unclear. CDR1 GTSNPN and CDR2 SVGIG come from the germline V gene (reference sequence). Trimming removed 6 bases from V and 4 bases from J, with 15 bases in between. This CDR3 region has 13 residues. The CDR3 spells CACSYTYSTEAFF. The CDR3 DNA follows: TGTGCCTGCTCGTACACCTATTCCACTGAAGCTTTCTTT.

This clone was counted only a few times. The chain uses TRBV6-5 and TRBJ1-2; D is possibly TRBD1 (5 bases). Trimming removed 0 bases at V and 7 bases at J, with 12 bases between. CDR3 size: 14 residues. Germline values: CDR1 MNHEY, CDR2 SVGAGI. CDR3 region: CASSYSGTRGGYTF. CDR3 nucleotides: TGTGCCAGCAGTTACTCTGGGACCCGGGGTGGCTACACCTTC.

The V call is TRBV30, the J call TRBJ2-7, with D maybe TRBD2 (5 bases). This CDR3 region has 13 residues. The V gene lost 1 base and the J gene lost 3 bases, with 10 bases spanning the gap. Looked up from germline, CDR1 is GTSNPN and CDR2 is SVGIG (reference sequence). The CDR3 coding sequence is TGTGCCTGGAGTGAAGGAGGTGACTACGAGCAGTACTTC. Translating gives CAWSEGGDYEQYF.

With regard to this clone: The sample contains more than one DNA sequence encoding this CDR3. The chain uses TRBV6-5 and TRBJ1-2; D may be TRBD1 (6 bases). The V gene lost 6 bases and the J gene lost 8 bases, with 10 bases spanning the gap. Germline V lookup: CDR1 MNHEY, CDR2 SVGAGI. The CDR3 runs to 11 residues. CDR3 amino acids: CASSARGGYTF. The CDR3 DNA sequence: TGTGCCAGCAGCGCCAGGGGAGGCTACACCTTC.

The genes are TRBV6-1 and TRBJ2-7; 8 nucleotides align to TRBD1. The germline gives CDR1 MNHNS, CDR2 SASEGT. The CDR3 consists of 14 residues. The trim removed 6 bases at V and 1 base at J, leaving 5 bases unmatched. CDR3 region: CASRLTGASYEQYF. For the CDR3, the DNA is TGTGCCAGCAGATTGACAGGGGCGTCCTACGAGCAGTACTTC.

The rearrangement joins TRBV28 to TRBJ1-2, with 7 bases lining up with TRBD1. From germline, CDR1 is MDHEN and CDR2 SYDVKM. Trimming took 4 bases from V and 8 from J; bases not matched to a gene: 13. The CDR3 loop spans 15 amino acids. CDR3 nucleotides: TGTGCCAGCAGTTCCCCCCCCCTGACAGGGACAGGCTACACCTTC. Translated, it gives CASSSPPLTGTGYTF.

The chain employs TRBV18 and TRBJ2-7, with 9 bases lining up with TRBD1. CDR3 length equals 15 residues. After removal of 0 bases from V and 5 bases from J, the junction contained 5 bases not matched to a gene. Per germline, CDR1 KGHSH and CDR2 LQKENI. The CDR3 protein is CASSPPTTGGNEQYF. CDR3 in DNA: TGTGCCAGCTCACCACCTACGACAGGGGGGAACGAGCAGTACTTC. Looking up the rest from reference TRBV18 and TRBJ2-7 gives the full variable domain: NAGVMQNPRHLVRRRGQEARLRCSPMKGHSHVYWYRQLPEEGLKFMVYLQKENIIDESGMPKERFSAEFPKEGPSILRIQQVVRGDSAAYFCASSPPTTGGNEQYFGPGTRLTVT.

The J gene is TRBJ2-1, the V gene TRBV11-2, with D perhaps TRBD1 or TRBD2 (5 bases each). With 6 bases removed from V and 5 bases from J, the gap between germline ends came to 11 bases. The CDR3 runs 13 residues. The germline CDR1 and CDR2 sequences are SGHAT and FQNNGV. The CDR3 is CASSRDGHNEQFF. The CDR3 bases are TGTGCCAGCAGTCGGGACGGTCACAATGAGCAGTTCTTC.

CDR3 amino acids: CASSVLAGGGYNEQFF. Here the CDR3 DNA reads TGTGCCAGCAGTGTCCTAGCGGGGGGCGGCTACAATGAGCAGTTCTTC. The V call is TRBV6-4, the J call TRBJ2-1, with 11 bases lining up with TRBD2. CDR1 and CDR2 (germline): MRHNA, SNTAGT. This CDR3 contains 16 residues. J lost 3 bases, V lost 4 bases, and 5 bases had no gene match.

The CDR3 protein is CASSQAMGDTEAFF. The CDR3 nucleotides are TGCGCCAGCAGTCAAGCCATGGGAGACACTGAAGCTTTCTTT. The genes are TRBV5-1 and TRBJ1-1; D call uncertain. Deletions cut 5 bases from V and 3 bases from J, with 14 bases between. The CDR3 is made up of 14 amino acids. CDR1 and CDR2 (germline): SGHRS, YFSETQ.

The chain links TRBV25-1 to TRBJ2-6; 9 bases align to TRBD1. The germline CDR1 and CDR2 sequences are MGHDK and SYGVNS. The CDR3 is made up of 18 amino acids. The V and J ends lost 6 bases and 2 bases, in that order; junction bases with no gene match: 11. The CDR3 spells CASSSPARQGAGANVLTF. CDR3 nucleotide sequence: TGTGCCAGCAGCAGCCCCGCTCGACAGGGGGCTGGGGCCAACGTCCTGACTTTC.

As to this clone: Other nucleotide sequences in the sample specify the same CDR3. This chain connects TRBV18 to TRBJ1-5, with TRBD1 identical over 8 bases. The germline V gene has CDR1 KGHSH and CDR2 LQKENI. The CDR3 is 15 amino acids. V shed 3 bases and J 2 bases; nucleotides not matched to a gene: 3. The CDR3 DNA is TGTGCCAGCTCACCCGACAGGGGTGGCAATCAGCCCCAGCATTTT. Amino acids: CASSPDRGGNQPQHF.

The rearrangement links TRBV6-1 to TRBJ2-3; D is perhaps TRBD1 (5 bases). Per germline, CDR1 MNHNS and CDR2 SASEGT. Trimming removed 6 bases at V and 6 bases at J, with 10 bases between. This CDR3 has 12 amino acids. The CDR3 is CASSNPGDTQYF. CDR3 DNA sequence: TGTGCCAGCAGCAACCCAGGGGATACGCAGTATTTT.

The V gene is TRBV6-4, the J gene TRBJ1-1; the D is unclear. The CDR3 has 18 amino acids. CDR1 and CDR2 (germline): MRHNA, SNTAGT. V lost 1 base, J lost 6 bases, and 24 bases lay in between. The CDR3: CASSDLLFEEGSGAEAFF. DNA of the CDR3: TGTGCCAGCAGTGACTTATTGTTTGAAGAAGGCTCTGGGGCTGAAGCTTTCTTT.

This clone was observed a handful of times. This sequence joins TRBV19 and TRBJ1-6; TRBD1 agrees at 7 bases. The V and J ends lost 4 bases and 10 bases, in that order; junction bases with no gene match: 7. The CDR3 length is 14 residues. Germline assignment: CDR1 LNHDA and CDR2 SQIVND (reference sequence). Here the CDR3 DNA reads TGTGCCAGTAGTACAGGACAGGCCCGGTCACCCCTCCACTTT. Its protein product is CASSTGQARSPLHF.

The J gene is TRBJ2-2, the V gene TRBV7-2; tentatively, D is TRBD1 (5 bases). Germline V lookup: CDR1 SGHTA, CDR2 FQGNSA. Trimming cost V 1 base and J 3 bases, with 12 bases left between them. CDR3 length: 16 residues. In DNA, the CDR3 is TGTGCCAGCAGCTTAGTGGCAGGGTACGACACCGGGGAGCTGTTTTTT. It specifies CASSLVAGYDTGELFF.

J is TRBJ1-3 and V is TRBV5-1; 9 nucleotides align to TRBD1. Germline lookup yields CDR1 SGHRS and CDR2 YFSETQ. After removal of 4 bases from V and 0 bases from J, the junction contained 5 bases not matched to a gene. CDR3 size: 16 residues. This chain's CDR3 is CASSTGQGSSGNTIYF. For the CDR3, the DNA is TGCGCCAGCAGCACCGGACAGGGGAGCTCTGGAAACACCATATATTTT. The variable domain in full, completed from reference TRBV5-1 and TRBJ1-3, reads KAGVTQTPRYLIKTRGQQVTLSCSPISGHRSVSWYQQTPGQGLQFLFEYFSETQRNKGNFPGRFSGRQFSNSRSEMNVSTLELGDSALYLCASSTGQGSSGNTIYFGEGSWLTVV.

This chain links TRBV6-5 with TRBJ2-7; 11 nucleotides align to TRBD2. The CDR3 runs 15 residues. CDR1 and CDR2 from the germline V gene are MNHEY and SVGAGI. V shed 5 bases, J shed 2 bases, and the junction held 5 bases outside the gene matches. CDR3 amino acids: CASSQTSGATYEQYF. The CDR3 bases are TGTGCCAGCAGTCAGACTAGCGGGGCTACCTACGAGCAGTACTTC.

This chain connects TRBV5-6 to TRBJ2-5; possibly TRBD1 for D (6 bases). Germline V lookup: CDR1 SGHDT, CDR2 YYEEEE. The CDR3 length is 13 residues. Trimming stripped 6 bases from V and 1 base from J, with 10 bases between. CDR3 in amino acids: CASKRGTQETQYF. The CDR3 DNA reads as TGTGCCAGCAAAAGGGGGACCCAAGAGACCCAGTACTTC. The full variable domain, rest sourced from reference TRBV5-6 and TRBJ2-5, is DAGVTQSPTHLIKTRGQQVTLRCSPKSGHDTVSWYQQALGQGPQFIFQYYEEEERQRGNFPDRFSGHQFPNYSSELNVNALLLGDSALYLCASKRGTQETQYFGPGTRLLVL.

The chain links TRBV7-9 to TRBJ2-1; 11 bases line up with TRBD2. CDR3 length: 16 residues. Trimming at V came to 6 bases and at J to 8 bases, leaving 12 bases not matched to a gene. Germline CDR1 SEHNR, CDR2 FQNEAQ (reference sequence). The CDR3 here is CASSPTSGALIDEQFF. CDR3 sequence (DNA): TGTGCCAGCAGTCCGACTAGCGGGGCCCTCATTGATGAGCAGTTCTTC. The full variable domain, rest sourced from reference TRBV7-9 and TRBJ2-1, is DTGVSQNPRHKITKRGQNVTFRCDPISEHNRLYWYRQTLGQGPEFLTYFQNEAQLEKSRLLSDRFSAERPKGSFSTLEIQRTEQGDSAMYLCASSPTSGALIDEQFFGPGTRLTVL.

The chain couples TRBV7-2 to TRBJ2-7; TRBD2 matches 11 bases. Germline V gene sequence: CDR1 SGHTA, CDR2 FQGNSA. The CDR3 loop spans 15 amino acids. The J segment lost 1 base and the V segment lost 5 bases, leaving 4 bases of the junction unmatched. As DNA, the CDR3 is TGTGCCAGCAGCATAAGGACTAGCGGGTCCTACGAGCAGTACTTC. Translation: CASSIRTSGSYEQYF.

V usage is TRBV10-3 and J usage is TRBJ2-7; 7 bases match TRBD1. CDR1 and CDR2 from the germline V gene are ENHRY and SYGVKD. With V trimmed by 9 bases and J by 7 bases, 15 bases remained unmatched. This CDR3 contains 14 residues. The CDR3 loop is CAITPGQPLAEQYF. The CDR3 bases are TGTGCCATAACTCCGGGACAGCCCCTTGCGGAGCAGTACTTC.

The chain has TRBV11-2 and TRBJ2-1; 8 nucleotides align to TRBD2. The V gene's germline CDR1 is SGHAT and CDR2 FQNNGV. This CDR3 has 12 residues. Trimming at V came to 5 bases and at J to 9 bases, leaving 3 bases not matched to a gene. For the CDR3, the DNA is TGTGCCAGCAGCCCCCGGGGGGGTGAGCAGTTCTTC. The encoded protein is CASSPRGGEQFF.

This chain links TRBV9 with TRBJ2-7; 11 bases fit TRBD1. This CDR3 spans 20 amino acids. Germline V gives CDR1 SGDLS, CDR2 YYNGEE. Germline trimming cut 0 bases from V and 4 bases from J; bases unmatched to any gene: 18. This CDR3 is CASSVGPLQIRTGGSYEQYF. DNA of the CDR3: TGTGCCAGCAGCGTAGGCCCCCTTCAAATCCGGACAGGGGGCTCGTACGAGCAGTACTTC. The variable domain in full, with the rest retrieved from reference TRBV9 and TRBJ2-7, is DSGVTQTPKHLITATGQRVTLRCSPRSGDLSVYWYQQSLDQGLQFLIQYYNGEERAKGNILERFSAQQFPDLHSELNLSSLELGDSALYFCASSVGPLQIRTGGSYEQYFGPGTRLTVT.

The chain combines TRBV7-9 with TRBJ1-6; a possible D gene is TRBD1 (6 bases). The CDR3 runs to 14 residues. The germline V gene encodes CDR1 SEHNR and CDR2 FQNEAQ (reference sequence). V lost 2 bases and J lost 10, with 12 bases in between. In nucleotides, the CDR3 is TGTGCCAGCAGCTTACAGGGGACGGAGTCACCCCTCCACTTT. This gives the protein CASSLQGTESPLHF.